The clone carrying this TCR beta chain was observed many times. The sample belongs to a study of identical twins. CDR1 is MNHNY, CDR2 SVGAGI, per germline (reference sequence). The CDR3 extends over 13 amino acids. After removal of 3 bases from V and 6 bases from J, the junction contained 4 bases not matched to a gene. TCRdb ran MiXCR on the 5' RACE reads and lists one entry per CDR3 protein. The sample lists hundreds of thousands of distinct CDR3 sequences; about 20% were seen once. This sample also belongs to another study, concerning T cells expressing NK-cell markers.

The receptor comes from a woman aged 18-29 years in good health. The chain joins TRBV6-6 to TRBJ1-2; TRBD1 matches at 7 bases. Sequencing was carried out using PBMCs. Here the CDR3 reads CASSYRTGDGYTF. As DNA, the CDR3 is TGTGCCAGCAGTTATCGTACAGGGGATGGCTACACCTTC.